This T cell receptor (beta chain) is drawn from a study of cytomegalovirus exposure and HLA in healthy donors. Background on the study: Membership in the Caucasian-associated ancestry cluster was found for 75% to 85% of nearly 400 genotyped donors.

The PCR ran on 60 Vbeta and 13 Jbeta primers. Clones were read by immunoSEQ multiplex PCR, and TCRdb kept only the in-frame ones, dropping some. The table includes 45,000 to 65,000 clones, around four fifths detected once. The donors gave bone marrow, and they were healthy. Regarding this clone: Its antigen remains unknown.

Germline CDR1 is SQVTM and CDR2 is ANQGSEA. The V gene lost 3 bases and the J gene lost 2 bases, with 10 bases spanning the gap. The CDR3 is 13 amino acids. Findings and caveats of the study: TCR association rates varied by HLA locus in a later analysis, with DRB1 highest and HLA-C lowest.

This receptor was identified in a man aged 30 to 45 in good health and CMV-seronegative. This chain joins TRBV29-1 and TRBJ1-2, with D perhaps matching TRBD1 (6 bases). The sequenced sample consisted of PBMCs. The CDR3 spells CSVEWGLNYGYTF. The CDR3 nucleotides are TGCAGCGTTGAGTGGGGGCTGAACTATGGCTACACCTTC.